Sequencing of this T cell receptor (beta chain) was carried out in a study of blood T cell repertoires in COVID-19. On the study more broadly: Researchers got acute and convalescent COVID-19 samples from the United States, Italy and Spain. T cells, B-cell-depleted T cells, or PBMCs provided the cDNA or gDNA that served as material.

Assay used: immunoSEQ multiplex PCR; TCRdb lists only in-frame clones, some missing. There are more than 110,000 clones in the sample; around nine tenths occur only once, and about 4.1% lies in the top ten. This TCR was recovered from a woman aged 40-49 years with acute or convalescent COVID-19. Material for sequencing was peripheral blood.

CDR3 region: CASSYSGLAGGPDTQYF. The CDR3 DNA reads TGTGCCAGCAGTTACTCGGGACTAGCGGGAGGGCCCGATACGCAGTATTTT. The chain is built from TRBV6-2 or TRBV6-3 and TRBJ2-3, with 16 nucleotides matching TRBD2. The CDR3 is 17 amino acids. Germline CDR1 is MNHEY and CDR2 is SVGEGT. The trim removed 0 bases at V and 6 bases at J, leaving 3 bases unmatched.